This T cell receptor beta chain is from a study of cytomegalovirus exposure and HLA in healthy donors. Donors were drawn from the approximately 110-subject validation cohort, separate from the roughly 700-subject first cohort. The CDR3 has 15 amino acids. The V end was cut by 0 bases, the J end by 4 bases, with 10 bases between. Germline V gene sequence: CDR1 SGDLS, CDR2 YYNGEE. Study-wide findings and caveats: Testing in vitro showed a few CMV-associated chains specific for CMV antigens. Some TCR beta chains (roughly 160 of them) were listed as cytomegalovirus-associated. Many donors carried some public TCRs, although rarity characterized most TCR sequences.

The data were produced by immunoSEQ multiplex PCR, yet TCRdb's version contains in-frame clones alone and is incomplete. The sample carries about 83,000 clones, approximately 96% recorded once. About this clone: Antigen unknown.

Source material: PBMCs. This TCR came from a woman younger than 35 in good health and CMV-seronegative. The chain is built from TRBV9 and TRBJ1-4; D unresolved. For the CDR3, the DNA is TGTGCCAGCAGCGTAGGGCAGGAGGGTAATGAAAAACTGTTTTTT. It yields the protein CASSVGQEGNEKLFF.